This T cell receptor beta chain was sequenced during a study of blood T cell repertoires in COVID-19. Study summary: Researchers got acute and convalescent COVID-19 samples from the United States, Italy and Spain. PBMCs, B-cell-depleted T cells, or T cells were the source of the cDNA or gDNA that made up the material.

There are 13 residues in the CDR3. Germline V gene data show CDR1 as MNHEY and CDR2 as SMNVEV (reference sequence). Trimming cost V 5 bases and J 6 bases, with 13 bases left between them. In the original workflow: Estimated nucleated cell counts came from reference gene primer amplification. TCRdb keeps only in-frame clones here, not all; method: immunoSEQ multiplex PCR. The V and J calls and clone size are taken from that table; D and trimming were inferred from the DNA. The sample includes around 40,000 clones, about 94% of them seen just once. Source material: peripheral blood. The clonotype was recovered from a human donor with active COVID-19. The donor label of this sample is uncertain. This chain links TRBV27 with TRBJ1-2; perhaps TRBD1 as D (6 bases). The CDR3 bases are TGTGCCAGCAGTATCACAGGGTTGAATGGCTACACCTTC. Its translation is CASSITGLNGYTF.